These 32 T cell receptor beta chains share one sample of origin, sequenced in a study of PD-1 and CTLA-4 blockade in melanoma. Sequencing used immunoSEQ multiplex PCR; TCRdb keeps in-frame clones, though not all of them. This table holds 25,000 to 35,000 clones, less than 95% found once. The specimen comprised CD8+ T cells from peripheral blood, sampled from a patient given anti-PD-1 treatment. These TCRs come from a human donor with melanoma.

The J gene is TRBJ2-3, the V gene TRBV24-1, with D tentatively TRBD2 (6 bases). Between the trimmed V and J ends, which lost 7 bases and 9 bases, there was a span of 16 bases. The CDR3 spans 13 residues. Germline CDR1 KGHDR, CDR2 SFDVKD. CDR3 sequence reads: CATSPGLLGTQYF. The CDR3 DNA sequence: TGTGCCACCAGCCCGGGACTCCTCGGCACGCAGTATTTT.

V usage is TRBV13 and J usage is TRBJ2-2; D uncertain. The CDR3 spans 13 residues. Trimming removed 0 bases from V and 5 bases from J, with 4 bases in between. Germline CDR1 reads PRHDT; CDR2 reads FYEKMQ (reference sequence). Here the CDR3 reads CASSLGVTGELFF. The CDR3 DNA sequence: TGTGCCAGCAGCTTAGGGGTTACCGGGGAGCTGTTTTTT.

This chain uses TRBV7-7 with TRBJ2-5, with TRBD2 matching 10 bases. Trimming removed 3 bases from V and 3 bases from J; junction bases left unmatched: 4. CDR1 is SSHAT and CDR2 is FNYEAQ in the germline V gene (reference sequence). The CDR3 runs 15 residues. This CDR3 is CASSLGTSDEETQYF. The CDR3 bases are TGTGCCAGCAGCTTGGGGACTAGCGATGAAGAGACCCAGTACTTC.

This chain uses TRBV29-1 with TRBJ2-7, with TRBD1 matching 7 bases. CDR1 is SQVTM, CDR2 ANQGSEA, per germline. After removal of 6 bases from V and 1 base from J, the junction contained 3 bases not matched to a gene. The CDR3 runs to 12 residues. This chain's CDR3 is CSVTGVSYEQYF. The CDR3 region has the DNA TGCAGCGTCACAGGGGTATCCTACGAGCAGTACTTC.

CDR3: CASSLLAGGEAYNEQFF. The CDR3 DNA reads TGTGCCAGCAGCTTATTAGCGGGAGGGGAGGCCTACAATGAGCAGTTCTTC. The chain uses TRBV11-2 and TRBJ2-1; 11 bases are shared with TRBD2. V was clipped by 2 bases and J by 2 bases; unmatched bases: 5. The CDR3 extends over 17 amino acids. The germline V gene encodes CDR1 SGHAT and CDR2 FQNNGV.

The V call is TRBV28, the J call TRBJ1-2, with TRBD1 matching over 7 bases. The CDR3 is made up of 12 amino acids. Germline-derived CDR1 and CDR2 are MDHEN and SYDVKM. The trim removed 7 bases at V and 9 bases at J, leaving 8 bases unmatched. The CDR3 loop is CASTLPGGSYTF. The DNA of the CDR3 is TGTGCCAGCACCCTCCCAGGGGGGAGCTACACCTTC.

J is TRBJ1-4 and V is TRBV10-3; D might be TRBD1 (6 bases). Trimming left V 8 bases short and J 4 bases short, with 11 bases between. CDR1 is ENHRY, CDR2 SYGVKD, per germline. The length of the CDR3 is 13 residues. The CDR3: CAISGEVNEKLFF. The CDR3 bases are TGTGCCATCTCAGGGGAGGTTAATGAAAAACTGTTTTTT.

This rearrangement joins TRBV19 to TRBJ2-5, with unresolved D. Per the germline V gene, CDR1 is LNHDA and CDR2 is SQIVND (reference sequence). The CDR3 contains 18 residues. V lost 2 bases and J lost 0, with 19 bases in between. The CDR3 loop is CASSITSSGWKYQETQYF. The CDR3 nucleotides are TGTGCCAGTAGTATAACATCCAGTGGCTGGAAGTACCAAGAGACCCAGTACTTC.

CDR3 sequence: CASSETGGHEQYF. The CDR3, as DNA: TGTGCCAGCAGTGAGACAGGGGGCCACGAGCAGTACTTC. This sequence joins TRBV2 and TRBJ2-7; 10 bases line up with TRBD1. This CDR3 contains 13 residues. The ends lost 3 bases at V and 5 bases at J; junction bases unmatched: 1. Germline V gives CDR1 SNHLY, CDR2 FYNNEI.

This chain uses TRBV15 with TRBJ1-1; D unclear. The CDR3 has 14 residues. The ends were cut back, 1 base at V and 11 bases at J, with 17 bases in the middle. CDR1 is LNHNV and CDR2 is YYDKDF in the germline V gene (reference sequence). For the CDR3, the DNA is TGTGCCACCAGCAGAGGGTTTAGCCCGCCTGCGGCTTTCTTT. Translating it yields CATSRGFSPPAAFF.

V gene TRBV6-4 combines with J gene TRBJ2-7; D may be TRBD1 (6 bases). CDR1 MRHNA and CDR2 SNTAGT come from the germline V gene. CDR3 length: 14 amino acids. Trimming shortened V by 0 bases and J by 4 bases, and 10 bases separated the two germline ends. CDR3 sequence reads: CASSDSDRWYEQYF. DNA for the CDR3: TGTGCCAGCAGTGACTCCGACAGGTGGTACGAGCAGTACTTC.

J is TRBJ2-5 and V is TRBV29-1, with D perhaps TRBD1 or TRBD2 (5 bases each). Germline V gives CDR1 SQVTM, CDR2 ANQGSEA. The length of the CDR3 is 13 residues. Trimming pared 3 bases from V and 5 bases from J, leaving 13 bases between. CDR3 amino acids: CSVEGRLPETQYF. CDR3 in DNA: TGCAGCGTTGAGGGACGGCTCCCTGAGACCCAGTACTTC.

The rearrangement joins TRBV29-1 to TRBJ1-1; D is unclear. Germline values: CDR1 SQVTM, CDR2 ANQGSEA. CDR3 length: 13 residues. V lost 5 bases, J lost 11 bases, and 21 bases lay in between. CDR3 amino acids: CSVKVATHPEAFF. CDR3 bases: TGCAGCGTTAAGGTGGCCACTCATCCCGAGGCTTTCTTT.

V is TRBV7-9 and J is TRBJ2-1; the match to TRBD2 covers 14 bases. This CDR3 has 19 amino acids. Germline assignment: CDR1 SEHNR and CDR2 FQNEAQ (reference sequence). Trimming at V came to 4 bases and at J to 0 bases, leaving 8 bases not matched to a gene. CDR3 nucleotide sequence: TGTGCCAGCAGCTCTAGACTAGCGGGAGGGCCGAGCTCCTACAATGAGCAGTTCTTC. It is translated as CASSSRLAGGPSSYNEQFF.

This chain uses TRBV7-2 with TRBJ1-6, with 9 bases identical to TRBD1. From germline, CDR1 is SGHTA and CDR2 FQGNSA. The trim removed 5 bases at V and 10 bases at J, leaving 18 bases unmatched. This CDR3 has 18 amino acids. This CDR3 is CASSLQPGQGRVASPLHF. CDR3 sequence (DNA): TGTGCCAGCAGCCTACAACCGGGACAGGGACGCGTAGCCTCACCCCTCCACTTT.

CDR3 sequence: CASTPGPNQPQHF. The CDR3 nucleotides read TGTGCCAGCACCCCGGGGCCAAATCAGCCCCAGCATTTT. The rearrangement uses TRBV6-5 and TRBJ1-5, with TRBD1 as a possible D gene (5 bases). Germline CDR1 MNHEY, CDR2 SVGAGI. The V and J ends lost 7 bases and 4 bases respectively, with 11 bases between them. The CDR3 consists of 13 residues.

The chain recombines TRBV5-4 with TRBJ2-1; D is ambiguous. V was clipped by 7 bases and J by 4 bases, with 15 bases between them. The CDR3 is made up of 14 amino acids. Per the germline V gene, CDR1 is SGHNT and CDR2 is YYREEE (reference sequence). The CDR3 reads CASRSPDGYNEQFF. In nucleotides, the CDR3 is TGTGCCAGCCGCTCACCGGACGGGTACAATGAGCAGTTCTTC.

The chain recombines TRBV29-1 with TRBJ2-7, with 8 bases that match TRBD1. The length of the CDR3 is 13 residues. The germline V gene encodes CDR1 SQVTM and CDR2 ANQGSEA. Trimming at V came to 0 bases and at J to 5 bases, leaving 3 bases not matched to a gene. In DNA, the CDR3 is TGCAGCGTTGAAGAGATGGACAGGGACGAGCAGTACTTC. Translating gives CSVEEMDRDEQYF.

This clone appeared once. Here the CDR3 DNA reads TGTGCCAGCAGTTCGGATACCCGATCCTACAATGAGCAGTTCTTC. Translating it yields CASSSDTRSYNEQFF. The genes are TRBV27 and TRBJ2-1; the D is unclear. Trimming took off 4 bases at V and 1 base at J, with 11 bases between the two ends. Germline V gives CDR1 MNHEY, CDR2 SMNVEV (reference sequence). The CDR3 has 15 residues.

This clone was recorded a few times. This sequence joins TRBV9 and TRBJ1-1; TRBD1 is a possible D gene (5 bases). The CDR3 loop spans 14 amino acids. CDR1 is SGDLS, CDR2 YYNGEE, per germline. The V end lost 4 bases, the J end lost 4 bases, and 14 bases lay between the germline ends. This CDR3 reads CASSTGGKGTEAFF. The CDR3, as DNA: TGTGCCAGCAGCACAGGAGGGAAGGGCACTGAAGCTTTCTTT. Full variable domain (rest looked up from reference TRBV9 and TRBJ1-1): DSGVTQTPKHLITATGQRVTLRCSPRSGDLSVYWYQQSLDQGLQFLIQYYNGEERAKGNILERFSAQQFPDLHSELNLSSLELGDSALYFCASSTGGKGTEAFFGQGTRLTVV.

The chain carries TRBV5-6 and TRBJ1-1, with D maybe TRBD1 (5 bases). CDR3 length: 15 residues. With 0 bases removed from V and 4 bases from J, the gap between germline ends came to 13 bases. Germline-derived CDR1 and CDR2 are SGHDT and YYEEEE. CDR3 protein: CASSLAGGLATEAFF. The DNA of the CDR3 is TGTGCCAGCAGCTTGGCTGGGGGGTTGGCCACTGAAGCTTTCTTT.

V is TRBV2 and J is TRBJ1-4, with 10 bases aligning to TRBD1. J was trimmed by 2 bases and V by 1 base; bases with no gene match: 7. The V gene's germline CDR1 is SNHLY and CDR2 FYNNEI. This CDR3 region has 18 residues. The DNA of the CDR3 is TGTGCCAGCAGTGAAGGGTTGACAGGGGGCCCTACTAATGAAAAACTGTTTTTT. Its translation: CASSEGLTGGPTNEKLFF.

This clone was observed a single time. CDR3 DNA sequence: TGCGCCAGCAATTTACTTCTACAGGGGTTTTGGTATGAAAAACTGTTTTTT. Amino acid sequence: CASNLLLQGFWYEKLFF. J is TRBJ1-4 and V is TRBV5-1; TRBD1 aligns across 7 bases. The CDR3 has 17 amino acids. Trimming removed 6 bases from V and 6 bases from J; junction bases left unmatched: 17. Germline V lookup: CDR1 SGHRS, CDR2 YFSETQ.

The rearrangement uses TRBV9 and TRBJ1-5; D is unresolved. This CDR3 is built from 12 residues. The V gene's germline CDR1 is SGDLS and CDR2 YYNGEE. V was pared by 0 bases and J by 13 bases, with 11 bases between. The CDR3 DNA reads TGTGCCAGCAGCGTAGGTGACGGCCCGCAGCATTTT. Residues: CASSVGDGPQHF.

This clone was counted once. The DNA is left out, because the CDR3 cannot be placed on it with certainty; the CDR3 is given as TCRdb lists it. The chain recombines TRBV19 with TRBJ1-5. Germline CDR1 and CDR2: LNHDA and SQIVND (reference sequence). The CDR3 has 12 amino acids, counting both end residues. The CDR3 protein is CASTSANQPQHF.

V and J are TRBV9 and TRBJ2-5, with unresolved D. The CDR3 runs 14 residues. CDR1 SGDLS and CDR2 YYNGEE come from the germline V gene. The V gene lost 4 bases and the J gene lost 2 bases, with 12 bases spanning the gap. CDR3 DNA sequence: TGTGCCAGCAGCCCCCCAGGCGCACAAGAGACCCAGTACTTC. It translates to CASSPPGAQETQYF.

This CDR3 is CASSMATDQPQHF. The CDR3 DNA reads as TGTGCCAGTAGTATGGCGACAGATCAGCCCCAGCATTTT. This rearrangement joins TRBV19 to TRBJ1-5; D perhaps matches TRBD1 (5 bases). Germline assignment: CDR1 LNHDA and CDR2 SQIVND (reference sequence). Trimming took off 3 bases at V and 5 bases at J, with 8 bases between the two ends. The CDR3 contains 13 residues.

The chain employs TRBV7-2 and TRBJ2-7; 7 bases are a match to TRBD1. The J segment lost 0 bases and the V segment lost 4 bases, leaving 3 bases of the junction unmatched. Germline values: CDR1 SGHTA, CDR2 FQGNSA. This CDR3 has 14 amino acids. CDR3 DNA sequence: TGTGCCAGCAGCTCACAGGGGAGCTCCTACGAGCAGTACTTC. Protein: CASSSQGSSYEQYF.

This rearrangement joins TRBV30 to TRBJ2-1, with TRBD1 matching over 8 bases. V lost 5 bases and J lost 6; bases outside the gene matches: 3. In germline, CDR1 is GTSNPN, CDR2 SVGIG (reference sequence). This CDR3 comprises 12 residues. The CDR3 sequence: CAWGDRGNEQFF. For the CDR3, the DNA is TGTGCCTGGGGCGACAGGGGCAATGAGCAGTTCTTC.

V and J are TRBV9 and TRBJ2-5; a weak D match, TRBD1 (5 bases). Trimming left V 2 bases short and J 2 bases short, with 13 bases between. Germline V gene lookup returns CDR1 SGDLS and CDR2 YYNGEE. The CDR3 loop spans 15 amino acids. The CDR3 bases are TGTGCCAGCAGCGTGGAAACAGGTTTTCAAGAGACCCAGTACTTC. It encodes CASSVETGFQETQYF. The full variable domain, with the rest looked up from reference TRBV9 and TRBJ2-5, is DSGVTQTPKHLITATGQRVTLRCSPRSGDLSVYWYQQSLDQGLQFLIQYYNGEERAKGNILERFSAQQFPDLHSELNLSSLELGDSALYFCASSVETGFQETQYFGPGTRLLVL.

In DNA, the CDR3 is TGTGCCAGCTCACCACCGGCAGGGGAGGATGAAGATACGCAGTATTTT. Its translation: CASSPPAGEDEDTQYF. This chain connects TRBV18 to TRBJ2-3; D might be TRBD1 or TRBD2, each matching 6 bases. Germline V gene data show CDR1 as KGHSH and CDR2 as LQKENI. The V gene lost 0 bases and the J gene lost 5 bases, with 15 bases spanning the gap. CDR3 length: 16 residues. The full variable domain, its missing parts supplied by reference TRBV18 and TRBJ2-3, is NAGVMQNPRHLVRRRGQEARLRCSPMKGHSHVYWYRQLPEEGLKFMVYLQKENIIDESGMPKERFSAEFPKEGPSILRIQQVVRGDSAAYFCASSPPAGEDEDTQYFGPGTRLTVL.

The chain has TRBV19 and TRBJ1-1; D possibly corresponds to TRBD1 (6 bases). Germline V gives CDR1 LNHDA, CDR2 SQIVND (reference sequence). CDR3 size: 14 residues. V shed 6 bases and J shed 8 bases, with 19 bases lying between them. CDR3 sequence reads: CASRPGTKTSEAFF. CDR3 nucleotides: TGTGCCAGTAGACCGGGGACAAAAACGTCAGAAGCTTTCTTT.